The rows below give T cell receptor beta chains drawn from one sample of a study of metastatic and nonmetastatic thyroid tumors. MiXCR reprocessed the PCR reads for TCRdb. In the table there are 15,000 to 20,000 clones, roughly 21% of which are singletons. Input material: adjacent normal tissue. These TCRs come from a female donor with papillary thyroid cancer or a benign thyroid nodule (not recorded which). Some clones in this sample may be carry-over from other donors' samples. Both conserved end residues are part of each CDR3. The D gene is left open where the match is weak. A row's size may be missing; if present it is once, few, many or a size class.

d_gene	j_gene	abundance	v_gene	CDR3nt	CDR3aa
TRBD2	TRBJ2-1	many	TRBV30	TGTGCCTGGAGTTTGGGGACTAGCGGGAGGAATGAGCAGTTCTTC	CAWSLGTSGRNEQFF
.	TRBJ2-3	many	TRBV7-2	TGTGCCAGCAGCTCGGACTACCTAAGCACAGATACGCAGTATTTT	CASSSDYLSTDTQYF
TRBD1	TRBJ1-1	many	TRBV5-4	TGTGCCAGCAGCTTATCCAGGGGGACGAGGGTGAACACTGAAGCTTTCTTT	CASSLSRGTRVNTEAFF
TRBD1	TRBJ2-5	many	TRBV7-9	TGTGCCAGCAGCTTGGGATGGACAGGGCAAGAGACCCAGTACTTC	CASSLGWTGQETQYF
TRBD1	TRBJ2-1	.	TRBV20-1	TGCAGTGCTTGGACAGGGGGGTTGTACAATGAGCAGTTCTTC	CSAWTGGLYNEQFF
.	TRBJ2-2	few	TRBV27	TGTGCCAGCAGTTCTTACGGGTCAGACACCGGGGAGCTGTTTTTT	CASSSYGSDTGELFF
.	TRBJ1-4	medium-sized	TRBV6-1	TGTGCCAGCCTCACTATGGGAGGAGAAAAACTGTTTTTT	CASLTMGGEKLFF
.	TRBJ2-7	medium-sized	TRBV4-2	TGTGCCAGCAGCCAAGAGGGGGCAGAACACTACGAGCAGTACTTC	CASSQEGAEHYEQYF
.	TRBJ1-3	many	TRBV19	TGTGCCAGTATGCGACAGCTCGCTGGAAACACCATATATTTT	CASMRQLAGNTIYF
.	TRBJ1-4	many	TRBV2	TGTGCCAGCGGGGATACAACTAATGAAAAACTGTTTTTT	CASGDTTNEKLFF
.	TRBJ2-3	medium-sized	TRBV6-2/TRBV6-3	TGTGCCAGCAGTTACTCGGCCCTAGGAGGGCCCGCGTATTTT	CASSYSALGGPAYF
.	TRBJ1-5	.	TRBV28	TGTGTCAGCAGTCCCTTACCCGCGGGGGAGTGGGTGGGCAATCAGCCCCAGCATTTT	CVSSPLPAGEWVGNQPQHF
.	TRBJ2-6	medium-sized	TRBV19	TGTGCCAGTAGCGTCTCTGGGGCCAACGTCCTGACTTTC	CASSVSGANVLTF
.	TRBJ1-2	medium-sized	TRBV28	TGTGCCAGCAGTTTACCCGGGCGTGCCGGCTACACCTTC	CASSLPGRAGYTF
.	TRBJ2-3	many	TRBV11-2	TGTGCCAGCAGCGGCGGGATTTACACAGATACGCAGTATTTT	CASSGGIYTDTQYF